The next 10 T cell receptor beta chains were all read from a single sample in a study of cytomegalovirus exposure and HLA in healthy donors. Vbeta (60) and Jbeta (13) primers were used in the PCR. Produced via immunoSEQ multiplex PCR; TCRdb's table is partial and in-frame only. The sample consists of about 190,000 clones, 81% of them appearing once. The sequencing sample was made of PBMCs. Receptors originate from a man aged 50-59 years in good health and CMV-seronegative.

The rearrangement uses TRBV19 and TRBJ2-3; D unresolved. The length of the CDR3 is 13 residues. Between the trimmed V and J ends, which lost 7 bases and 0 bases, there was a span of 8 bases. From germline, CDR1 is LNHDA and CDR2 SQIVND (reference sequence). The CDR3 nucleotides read TGTGCCAGTAACCGGTATAGCACAGATACGCAGTATTTT. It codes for CASNRYSTDTQYF.

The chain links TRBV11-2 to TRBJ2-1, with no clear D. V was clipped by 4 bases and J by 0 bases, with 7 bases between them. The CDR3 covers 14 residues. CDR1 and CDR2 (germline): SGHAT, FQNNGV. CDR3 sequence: CASSSYSSYNEQFF. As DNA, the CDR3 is TGTGCCAGCAGCTCATACAGCTCCTACAATGAGCAGTTCTTC.

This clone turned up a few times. CDR3: CASSSLAGFSYEQYF. Here the CDR3 DNA reads TGTGCCAGCAGCTCCCTAGCGGGGTTCTCCTACGAGCAGTACTTC. This chain links TRBV5-5 with TRBJ2-7; TRBD2 matches 9 bases. This CDR3 region has 15 residues. The germline CDR1 and CDR2 sequences are SGHKS and YYEKEE (reference sequence). V was clipped by 3 bases and J by 0 bases; unmatched bases: 4.

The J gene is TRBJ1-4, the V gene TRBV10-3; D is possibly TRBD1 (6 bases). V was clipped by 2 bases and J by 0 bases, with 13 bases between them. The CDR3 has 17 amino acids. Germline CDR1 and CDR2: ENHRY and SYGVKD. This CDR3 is CAISEVRGEATNEKLFF. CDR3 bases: TGTGCCATCAGTGAGGTCAGGGGTGAAGCAACTAATGAAAAACTGTTTTTT.

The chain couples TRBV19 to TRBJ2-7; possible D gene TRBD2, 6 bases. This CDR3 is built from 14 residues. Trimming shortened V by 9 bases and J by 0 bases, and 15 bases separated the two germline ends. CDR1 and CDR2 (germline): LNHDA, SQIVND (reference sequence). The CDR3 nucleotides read TGTGCCAGCACGGCCACCGGGAGCTCCTACGAGCAGTACTTC. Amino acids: CASTATGSSYEQYF.

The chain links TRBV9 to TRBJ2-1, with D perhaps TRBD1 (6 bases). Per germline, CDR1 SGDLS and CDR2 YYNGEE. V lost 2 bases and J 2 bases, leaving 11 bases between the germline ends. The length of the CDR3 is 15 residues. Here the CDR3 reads CASSVSGTTYNEQFF. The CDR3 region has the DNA TGTGCCAGCAGCGTTTCAGGGACAACCTACAATGAGCAGTTCTTC.

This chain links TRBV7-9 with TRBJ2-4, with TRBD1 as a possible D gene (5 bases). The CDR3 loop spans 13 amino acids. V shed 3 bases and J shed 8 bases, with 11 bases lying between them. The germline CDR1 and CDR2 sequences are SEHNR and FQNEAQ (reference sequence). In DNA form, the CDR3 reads TGTGCCAGCAGCTTGGCAGGGTCGGACATTCAGTACTTC. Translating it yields CASSLAGSDIQYF.

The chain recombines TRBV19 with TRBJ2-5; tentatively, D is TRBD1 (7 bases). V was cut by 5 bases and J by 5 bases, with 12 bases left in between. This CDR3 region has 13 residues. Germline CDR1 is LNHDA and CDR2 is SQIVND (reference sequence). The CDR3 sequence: CASSGQAGETQYF. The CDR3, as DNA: TGTGCCAGTAGTGGACAGGCGGGGGAGACCCAGTACTTC.

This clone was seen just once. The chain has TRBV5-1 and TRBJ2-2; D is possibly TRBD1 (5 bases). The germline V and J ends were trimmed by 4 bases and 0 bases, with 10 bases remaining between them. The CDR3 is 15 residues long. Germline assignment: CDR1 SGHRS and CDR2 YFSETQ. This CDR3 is CASSGAGSNTGELFF. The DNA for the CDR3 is TGCGCCAGCAGCGGGGCAGGGTCGAACACCGGGGAGCTGTTTTTT.

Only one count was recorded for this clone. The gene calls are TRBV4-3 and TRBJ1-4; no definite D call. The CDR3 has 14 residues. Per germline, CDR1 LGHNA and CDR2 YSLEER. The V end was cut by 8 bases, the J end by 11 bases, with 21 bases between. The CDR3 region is CASSSTGELGKLFF. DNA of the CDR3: TGCGCCAGCTCCTCCACCGGGGAGCTGGGGAAACTGTTTTTT.